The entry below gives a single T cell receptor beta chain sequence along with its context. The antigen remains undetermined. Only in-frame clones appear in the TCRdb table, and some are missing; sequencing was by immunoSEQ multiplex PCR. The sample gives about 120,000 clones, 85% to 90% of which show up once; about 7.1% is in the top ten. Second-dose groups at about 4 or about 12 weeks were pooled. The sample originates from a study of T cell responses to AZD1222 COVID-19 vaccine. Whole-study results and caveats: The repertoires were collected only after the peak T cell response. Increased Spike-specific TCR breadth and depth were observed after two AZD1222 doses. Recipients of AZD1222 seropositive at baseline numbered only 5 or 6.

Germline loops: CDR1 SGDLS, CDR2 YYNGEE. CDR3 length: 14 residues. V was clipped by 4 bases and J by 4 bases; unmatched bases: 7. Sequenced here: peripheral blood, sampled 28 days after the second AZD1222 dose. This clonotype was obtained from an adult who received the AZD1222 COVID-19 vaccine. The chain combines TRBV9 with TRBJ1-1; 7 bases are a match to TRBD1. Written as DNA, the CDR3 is TGTGCCAGCAGCAAATACAGGGGAACCACTGAAGCTTTCTTT. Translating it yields CASSKYRGTTEAFF.